This T cell receptor beta chain was sequenced for a study of response to subunit inactivated influenza vaccine. Germline CDR1 DFQATT, CDR2 SNEGSKA (reference sequence). There are 15 residues in the CDR3. V shed 0 bases and J 6 bases; nucleotides not matched to a gene: 9. Notes on this clonotype: Antigen specificity is unknown.

From the RT-PCR reads, TCRdb called clonotypes with MiXCR, one entry per CDR3 protein. The table has about 500,000 distinct CDR3 sequences, approximately 7.8% seen once. Whole-study findings and limits: There was a suggestion from the authors that each seasonal influenza vaccination recruits few new T cells.

The J gene is TRBJ2-7, the V gene TRBV20-1; TRBD1 matches 9 bases. The sequence was collected from a man between 50 and 69 years old who received an inactivated influenza vaccine. Sequenced material: PBMCs from blood, taken 23 months after vaccination. CDR3 sequence (DNA): TGCAGTGCTAGAGATGCAGACAGGGGGTCTATCGAGCAGTACTTC. Its protein product is CSARDADRGSIEQYF.